A selection of T cell receptor beta chains follows, all from one sample in a study of early T cells in non-severe SARS-CoV-2 infection. TCRdb re-derived calls from the 5' RACE reads in MiXCR, one entry per CDR3 protein. The top ten hold roughly 8% of the sample, which has more than 60,000 distinct CDR3 sequences, approximately 13% seen once. The sample consisted of whole blood. These TCRs come from an adult who was a healthcare worker with PCR-confirmed SARS-CoV-2 infection or an uninfected control (not recorded which). The CDR3 runs from the conserved cysteine through the conserved F or W. The order of the fields is clone size, J gene, V gene, D gene, CDR3 DNA, CDR3 protein. D genes are given only for firm matches. Only some rows state a clone size, as once, few, many or a class for expanded clones.

many	TRBJ2-3	TRBV7-2	TRBD2	TGTGCCAGCAGCCCGTTAGCGGGAGTGAGGACAGATACGCAGTATTTT	CASSPLAGVRTDTQYF
few	TRBJ1-4	TRBV11-2	.	TGTGCCAGCAGCTTGCGGGGGCTCACTAATGAAAAACTGTTTTTT	CASSLRGLTNEKLFF
few	TRBJ2-1	TRBV2	.	TGTGCCAGCAATCGGGGGGCCGCCTACAATGAGCAGTTCTTC	CASNRGAAYNEQFF
many	TRBJ2-3	TRBV4-3	.	TGCGCCAGCAGCCAAGAGGTACACAGCACAGATACGCAGTATTTT	CASSQEVHSTDTQYF
.	TRBJ2-7	TRBV2	TRBD2	TGTGCCAGCAGTGAAGAACCCTTAGCGGGAGGTTCCTACGAGCAGTACTTC	CASSEEPLAGGSYEQYF
many	TRBJ2-7	TRBV3-1	.	TGTGCCAGCAGCCAAGAAAATGAGCAGTACTTC	CASSQENEQYF
.	TRBJ2-5	TRBV29-1	TRBD2	TGCAGCGTAGGAGCGGGAGGCCTACAAGAGACCCAGTACTTC	CSVGAGGLQETQYF
many	TRBJ2-7	TRBV19	.	TGTGCCAGTAGTGAGGGGGGGTACGAGCAGTACTTC	CASSEGGYEQYF
.	TRBJ2-7	TRBV6-2/TRBV6-3	TRBD2	TGTGCCAGCAGGCTACTAGCGGGAGGGCTTTCGACTCACGAGCAGTACTTC	CASRLLAGGLSTHEQYF
.	TRBJ1-1	TRBV15	.	TGTGCCACCAGCAGAGAGACGATCTTAACTGAAGCTTTCTTT	CATSRETILTEAFF
.	TRBJ2-2	TRBV6-1	.	TGTGCCAGCAGAGAACCAGGGAATCCCGGGGAGCTGTTTTTT	CASREPGNPGELFF
.	TRBJ1-1	TRBV5-1	TRBD1	TGCGCCAGCAGCTTGGGGACAGGGTCCACTGAAGCTTTCTTT	CASSLGTGSTEAFF
few	TRBJ2-7	TRBV5-1	TRBD2	TGCGCCAGCAGCCTTGGACTAGCGGGAGGTTCCAGCTCCTACGAGCAGTACTTC	CASSLGLAGGSSSYEQYF